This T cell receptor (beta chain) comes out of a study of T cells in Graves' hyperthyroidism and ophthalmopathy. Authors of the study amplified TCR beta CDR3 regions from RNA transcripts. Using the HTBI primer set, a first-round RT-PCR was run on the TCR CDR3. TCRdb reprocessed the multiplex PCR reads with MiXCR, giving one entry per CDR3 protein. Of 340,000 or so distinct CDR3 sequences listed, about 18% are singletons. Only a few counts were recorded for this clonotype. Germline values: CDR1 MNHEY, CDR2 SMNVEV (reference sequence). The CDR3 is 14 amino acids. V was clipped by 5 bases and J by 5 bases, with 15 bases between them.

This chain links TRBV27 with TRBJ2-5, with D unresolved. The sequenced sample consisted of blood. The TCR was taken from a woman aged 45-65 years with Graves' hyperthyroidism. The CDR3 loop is CASSPVRMGETQYF. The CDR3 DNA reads TGTGCCAGCAGTCCGGTTAGGATGGGGGAGACCCAGTACTTC.